This T cell receptor beta chain derives from a study of blood T cell repertoires in COVID-19. Per the germline V gene, CDR1 is ENHRY and CDR2 is SYGVKD. The CDR3 has 11 amino acids. Trimming shortened V by 11 bases and J by 8 bases, and 12 bases separated the two germline ends. Produced via immunoSEQ multiplex PCR; TCRdb's table is partial and in-frame only. The table records over 90,000 clones, about 83% of them present only once. Material for sequencing was peripheral blood. The chain employs TRBV10-3 and TRBJ1-4; D is possibly TRBD1 (5 bases). This clonotype originated in a man between 40 and 49 years old with active or convalescent COVID-19. The CDR3 region has the DNA TGTGCCTCCACTGGGGGGGAAAAACTGTTTTTT. Translation: CASTGGEKLFF.